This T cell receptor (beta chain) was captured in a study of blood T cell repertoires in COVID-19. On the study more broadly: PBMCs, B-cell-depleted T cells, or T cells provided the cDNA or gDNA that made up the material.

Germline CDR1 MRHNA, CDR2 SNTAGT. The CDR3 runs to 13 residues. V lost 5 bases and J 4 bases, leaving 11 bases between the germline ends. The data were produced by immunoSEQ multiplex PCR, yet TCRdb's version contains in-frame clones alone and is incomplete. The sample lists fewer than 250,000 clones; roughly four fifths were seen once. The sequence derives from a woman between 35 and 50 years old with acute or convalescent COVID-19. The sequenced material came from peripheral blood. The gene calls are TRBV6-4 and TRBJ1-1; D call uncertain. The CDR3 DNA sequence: TGTGCCAGCAGTCTACAGCCCGGCACTGAAGCTTTCTTT. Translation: CASSLQPGTEAFF.